The 27 T cell receptor beta chains given below trace back to one sample, sequenced in a study of CD8 T cells in ankylosing spondylitis. TCRdb ran MiXCR on the 5' RACE reads and lists one entry per CDR3 protein. The table lists 200,000 to 250,000 distinct CDR3 sequences, more than 5.5% of them singletons. Study observations and caveats: Seven to nine highly homologous variants formed a TCR beta motif that appeared characteristic of ankylosing spondylitis blood.

Their target antigens are unknown. The specimen was blood, either unsorted or a sorted T cell fraction (not recorded which). These receptors were collected from a male donor with ankylosing spondylitis.

This clonotype was observed a single time. An end of the junction does not agree with germline; a read error may underlie this. This chain joins TRBV7-7 and TRBJ2-1, with no clear D. From germline, CDR1 is SSHAT and CDR2 FNYEAQ (reference sequence). The CDR3 spans 15 residues. The CDR3 DNA sequence: TGTGCTAGCAGCCTTCAAGAAAGCTCCTACAATGAGCAGTTCTTC. Amino acids: CASSLQESSYNEQFF.

There are many counts of this clonotype. The chain has TRBV9 and TRBJ2-7; 10 nucleotides line up with TRBD2. V shed 3 bases, J shed 7 bases, and the junction held 10 bases outside the gene matches. The CDR3 is 15 residues long. The germline V gene encodes CDR1 SGDLS and CDR2 YYNGEE. DNA of the CDR3: TGTGCCAGCAGCGCTCGACCGGGACTAGCGAGGGAGCAGTACTTC. It codes for CASSARPGLAREQYF.

This clonotype was found many times. This chain connects TRBV7-2 to TRBJ1-2; TRBD1 might be the D (5 bases). Per germline, CDR1 SGHTA and CDR2 FQGNSA. The ends were cut back, 5 bases at V and 0 bases at J, with 13 bases in the middle. The CDR3 extends over 15 amino acids. The DNA for the CDR3 is TGTGCCAGCAGCACCGCCGGGGGTTCTAACTATGGCTACACCTTC. Protein product: CASSTAGGSNYGYTF. Full variable domain (outside the CDR3, taken from reference TRBV7-2 and TRBJ1-2): GAGVSQSPSNKVTEKGKDVELRCDPISGHTALYWYRQSLGQGLEFLIYFQGNSAPDKSGLPSDRFSAERTGGSVSTLTIQRTQQEDSAVYLCASSTAGGSNYGYTFGSGTRLTVV.

This clonotype was seen ten or more times. This chain joins TRBV9 and TRBJ2-4; 8 nucleotides agree with TRBD2. The CDR3 consists of 14 residues. Germline CDR1 SGDLS, CDR2 YYNGEE. Losses at the gene ends were 4 bases for V and 8 bases for J; bases not matched to a gene: 8. In nucleotides, the CDR3 is TGTGCCAGCAGCCCCAGCGGGGGTAAGGACATTCAGTACTTC. Protein sequence: CASSPSGGKDIQYF.

The chain recombines TRBV27 with TRBJ2-7, with D uncertain. Germline loops: CDR1 MNHEY, CDR2 SMNVEV (reference sequence). The length of the CDR3 is 14 residues. The V gene lost 0 bases and the J gene lost 3 bases, with 9 bases spanning the gap. CDR3 region: CASSLSLSFYEQYF. CDR3 DNA sequence: TGTGCCAGCAGTTTATCGTTATCCTTCTACGAGCAGTACTTC.

This clonotype was found many times. The rearrangement joins TRBV20-1 to TRBJ2-5, with 8 bases fitting TRBD2. The V gene end was trimmed by 3 bases and the J gene end by 2 bases; junction bases not matched to a gene: 5. The germline CDR1 and CDR2 sequences are DFQATT and SNEGSKA (reference sequence). This CDR3 has 14 amino acids. The CDR3 DNA follows: TGCAGTGCTAGTAGACTAGCGCGACAAGAGACCCAGTACTTC. It is translated as CSASRLARQETQYF.

This clonotype was observed many times. The V gene is TRBV24-1, the J gene TRBJ2-1, with 11 bases fitting TRBD2. Germline loops: CDR1 KGHDR, CDR2 SFDVKD. The J segment lost 3 bases and the V segment lost 9 bases, leaving 3 bases of the junction unmatched. This CDR3 is 14 amino acids long. The CDR3 region is CATGTSGFYNEQFF. For the CDR3, the DNA is TGTGCCACCGGGACTAGCGGATTCTACAATGAGCAGTTCTTC.

This clonotype was counted many times. The genes are TRBV19 and TRBJ1-1; D might be TRBD1 (5 bases). The length of the CDR3 is 13 residues. V gave up 3 bases and J gave up 4 bases, with 9 bases separating them. The V gene's germline CDR1 is LNHDA and CDR2 SQIVND (reference sequence). The CDR3 spells CASSIRDGTEAFF. The CDR3 bases are TGTGCCAGTAGTATCAGGGACGGCACTGAAGCTTTCTTT.

This clonotype was counted at least ten times. The rearrangement joins TRBV4-3 to TRBJ2-1; 8 bases are shared with TRBD1. CDR3 length equals 17 residues. With V trimmed by 4 bases and J by 2 bases, 10 bases remained unmatched. Germline V lookup: CDR1 LGHNA, CDR2 YSLEER. The CDR3 region has the DNA TGCGCCAGCAGCCGACACTTTCCGGGACAGGCCTACAATGAGCAGTTCTTC. Its translation is CASSRHFPGQAYNEQFF.

This clonotype has just a few counts. V and J are TRBV27 and TRBJ2-7; no clear D. The CDR3 is made up of 14 amino acids. CDR1 MNHEY and CDR2 SMNVEV come from the germline V gene (reference sequence). V shed 2 bases and J shed 1 base, with 9 bases lying between them. This CDR3 is CASSLGLTSYEQYF. The CDR3 coding sequence is TGTGCCAGCAGTTTAGGTCTAACTTCCTACGAGCAGTACTTC.

This clonotype was counted at least ten times. The chain is built from TRBV4-3 and TRBJ1-2; D gene ambiguous. Germline-derived CDR1 and CDR2 are LGHNA and YSLEER. The CDR3 length is 13 residues. V dropped 0 bases and J dropped 5 bases, with 7 bases sitting between them. The CDR3: CASSQDSFYGYTF. CDR3 in DNA: TGCGCCAGCAGCCAAGATTCCTTTTATGGCTACACCTTC.

This clonotype was observed at least ten times. The V and J genes are TRBV28 and TRBJ2-5; D remains ambiguous. Looked up from germline, CDR1 is MDHEN and CDR2 is SYDVKM. Trimming took 8 bases from V and 3 from J, leaving 4 bases between them. CDR3 size: 10 residues. The CDR3 region is CASGEETQYF. In DNA, the CDR3 is TGTGCCAGCGGGGAAGAGACCCAGTACTTC. Variable domain in full (rest from reference TRBV28 and TRBJ2-5): DVKVTQSSRYLVKRTGEKVFLECVQDMDHENMFWYRQDPGLGLRLIYFSYDVKMKEKGDIPEGYSVSREKKERFSLILESASTNQTSMYLCASGEETQYFGPGTRLLVL.

This clonotype was counted a single time. A read error is possible here, since a much larger clone lies one base away. The rearrangement joins TRBV4-2 to TRBJ2-2; 8 nucleotides match TRBD1. This CDR3 comprises 16 residues. In germline, CDR1 is LGHNA, CDR2 YNFKEQ. The CDR3 spells CASRQDPRTGFRELFF. The CDR3 nucleotides are TGTGCCAGCAGACAAGATCCTCGGACAGGGTTCAGGGAGCTGTTTTTT.

V usage is TRBV4-3 and J usage is TRBJ2-2; TRBD1 matches at 7 bases. This CDR3 region has 15 residues. J was trimmed by 3 bases and V by 4 bases; bases with no gene match: 5. From germline, CDR1 is LGHNA and CDR2 YSLEER. The CDR3 coding sequence is TGCGCCAGCAGCCCCCGGGACAGCTACACCGGGGAGCTGTTTTTT. Protein product: CASSPRDSYTGELFF.

This clonotype has at least ten counts. The chain couples TRBV25-1 to TRBJ2-6; 9 bases fit TRBD1. The V gene end was trimmed by 3 bases and the J gene end by 0 bases; junction bases not matched to a gene: 9. CDR1 is MGHDK, CDR2 SYGVNS, per germline. CDR3 length equals 19 residues. CDR3 sequence: CASSDYDRGASSGANVLTF. The CDR3 bases are TGTGCCAGCAGTGATTACGACAGGGGGGCCAGCTCTGGGGCCAACGTCCTGACTTTC.

In its sample, this clonotype was seen many times. This chain connects TRBV6-5 to TRBJ2-2; maybe TRBD2 (6 bases). Trimming removed 0 bases at V and 6 bases at J, with 14 bases between. The germline gives CDR1 MNHEY, CDR2 SVGAGI. CDR3 length: 16 amino acids. CDR3 bases: TGTGCCAGCAGTTACTCTGTGGGGGAGGTTTCCGGGGAGCTGTTTTTT. It is translated as CASSYSVGEVSGELFF.

This clonotype was seen at least ten times. CDR3 amino acids: CASTPNPGGEYEQYF. As DNA, the CDR3 is TGTGCCAGCACTCCTAACCCAGGGGGCGAATACGAGCAGTACTTC. V is TRBV28 and J is TRBJ2-7; TRBD1 matches 8 bases. J gave up 4 bases and V 7 bases, and 12 bases lay outside the gene matches. Per the germline V gene, CDR1 is MDHEN and CDR2 is SYDVKM. This CDR3 spans 15 amino acids.

This clonotype was counted many times. This rearrangement joins TRBV24-1 to TRBJ2-3, with a possible D match to TRBD1 (5 bases). The germline V gene encodes CDR1 KGHDR and CDR2 SFDVKD. There are 16 residues in the CDR3. Trimming took 4 bases from V and 1 from J, leaving 14 bases between them. The CDR3 spells CATSDPGNSGTDTQYF. CDR3 DNA sequence: TGTGCCACCAGTGACCCAGGGAATTCGGGCACAGATACGCAGTATTTT.

The table lists this clonotype with many counts. This chain uses TRBV7-9 with TRBJ2-1; D unclear. The CDR3 has 14 amino acids. V lost 5 bases to trimming and J lost 3 bases, with 11 bases between them. Germline lookup yields CDR1 SEHNR and CDR2 FQNEAQ (reference sequence). This CDR3 is CASSEWTVYNEQFF. In DNA, the CDR3 is TGTGCCAGCAGCGAGTGGACGGTCTACAATGAGCAGTTCTTC. Based on the CDR3 plus reference TRBV7-9 and TRBJ2-1, the full variable domain is DTGVSQNPRHKITKRGQNVTFRCDPISEHNRLYWYRQTLGQGPEFLTYFQNEAQLEKSRLLSDRFSAERPKGSFSTLEIQRTEQGDSAMYLCASSEWTVYNEQFFGPGTRLTVL.

This chain joins TRBV19 and TRBJ1-6; a possible D gene is TRBD1 (6 bases). The CDR3 has 16 amino acids. Germline-derived CDR1 and CDR2 are LNHDA and SQIVND (reference sequence). The germline V and J ends were trimmed by 6 bases and 10 bases, with 22 bases remaining between them. The CDR3 DNA is TGTGCCAGTAGACGCAGGGGACGGGAAGCGAGCTCACCCCTCCACTTT. Its translation is CASRRRGREASSPLHF.

This clonotype was seen many times. The V call is TRBV20-1, the J call TRBJ2-2; D possibly uses TRBD1 or TRBD2 (5 bases each). This CDR3 region has 17 residues. The V gene lost 0 bases and the J gene lost 5 bases, with 19 bases spanning the gap. Germline V gene data show CDR1 as DFQATT and CDR2 as SNEGSKA (reference sequence). CDR3 nucleotide sequence: TGCAGTGCTAGAGATTCTGACAGTCTGAGACTAACCGGGGAGCTGTTTTTT. Protein: CSARDSDSLRLTGELFF.

The V and J genes are TRBV9 and TRBJ2-2, with D unresolved. Germline-derived CDR1 and CDR2 are SGDLS and YYNGEE. The CDR3 loop spans 12 amino acids. V was trimmed by 3 bases and J by 6 bases, leaving 6 bases between them. CDR3 residues: CASSAGPGELFF. The CDR3 DNA sequence: TGTGCCAGCAGCGCCGGGCCCGGGGAGCTGTTTTTT. The full variable domain, completed using reference TRBV9 and TRBJ2-2, is DSGVTQTPKHLITATGQRVTLRCSPRSGDLSVYWYQQSLDQGLQFLIQYYNGEERAKGNILERFSAQQFPDLHSELNLSSLELGDSALYFCASSAGPGELFFGEGSRLTVL.

This clonotype was seen at least ten times. This chain connects TRBV27 to TRBJ2-2; D perhaps matches TRBD1 (5 bases). Between the trimmed V and J ends, which lost 5 bases and 3 bases, there was a span of 16 bases. The length of the CDR3 is 16 residues. Per germline, CDR1 MNHEY and CDR2 SMNVEV (reference sequence). The CDR3 bases are TGTGCCAGCAGTCCAGGGTTTGCCCAGTACACCGGGGAGCTGTTTTTT. Translated, it gives CASSPGFAQYTGELFF.

This clonotype was counted between two and nine times. The chain links TRBV4-2 to TRBJ2-1; D is possibly TRBD2 (5 bases). Germline lookup yields CDR1 LGHNA and CDR2 YNFKEQ. Deletions cut 0 bases from V and 6 bases from J, with 15 bases between. The CDR3 covers 16 residues. The CDR3 is CASSQDFRDGINEQFF. CDR3 nucleotide sequence: TGTGCCAGCAGCCAAGATTTCCGGGATGGGATCAATGAGCAGTTCTTC.

This clonotype was observed many times. The chain carries TRBV11-2 and TRBJ2-5; D gene ambiguous. The CDR3 is 11 amino acids. V dropped 4 bases and J dropped 9 bases, with 9 bases sitting between them. The germline gives CDR1 SGHAT, CDR2 FQNNGV. The CDR3 reads CASSSPWPQYF. As DNA, the CDR3 is TGTGCCAGCAGCTCCCCCTGGCCCCAGTACTTC.

The gene calls are TRBV11-1 and TRBJ1-5, with D unclear. The CDR3 spans 14 residues. Germline CDR1 SGHAT, CDR2 FQDESV (reference sequence). Trimming removed 1 base at V and 7 bases at J, with 11 bases between. The CDR3 nucleotides read TGTGCCAGCAGCTTAGTAGGCCAAGGGCAGCCCCAGCATTTT. This encodes CASSLVGQGQPQHF.

The sample holds many counts of this clonotype. The V and J genes are TRBV7-9 and TRBJ2-5; possible D gene TRBD2, 6 bases. CDR3 length equals 15 residues. Germline V gene lookup returns CDR1 SEHNR and CDR2 FQNEAQ (reference sequence). V was cut by 0 bases and J by 6 bases, with 14 bases left in between. CDR3 amino acids: CASSLALASRKTQYF. The DNA for the CDR3 is TGTGCCAGCAGCTTAGCGCTAGCGAGTAGGAAGACCCAGTACTTC. Looking up the rest from reference TRBV7-9 and TRBJ2-5 gives the full variable domain: DTGVSQNPRHKITKRGQNVTFRCDPISEHNRLYWYRQTLGQGPEFLTYFQNEAQLEKSRLLSDRFSAERPKGSFSTLEIQRTEQGDSAMYLCASSLALASRKTQYFGPGTRLLVL.